Following are 17 T cell receptor beta chains from one sample sequenced in a study of blood T cell repertoires in COVID-19. Profiled with immunoSEQ multiplex PCR; TCRdb holds only in-frame clones, not every one. The data contain about 440,000 clones, less than 95% of them singletons. Sequencing was performed on PBMCs or T cells enriched from blood (not recorded which). The receptors were sampled from a man aged 18 to 29 who had recovered from COVID-19.

The chain employs TRBV27 and TRBJ1-1; a weak D match, TRBD1 (6 bases). The V end was cut by 6 bases, the J end by 2 bases, with 10 bases between. Per germline, CDR1 MNHEY and CDR2 SMNVEV (reference sequence). The CDR3 spans 13 residues. CDR3 bases: TGTGCCAGCAGCCGACAGGACAACACTGAAGCTTTCTTT. Protein product: CASSRQDNTEAFF.

The chain recombines TRBV7-2 with TRBJ1-6; D unresolved. CDR3 size: 13 residues. Trimming left V 3 bases short and J 7 bases short, with 7 bases between. Germline values: CDR1 SGHTA, CDR2 FQGNSA. CDR3 amino acids: CASSLAGNSPLHF. In DNA form, the CDR3 reads TGTGCCAGCAGCTTGGCGGGGAATTCACCCCTCCACTTT.

The V and J genes are TRBV3-1 (or the pseudogene TRBV3-2) and TRBJ1-4; perhaps TRBD1 as D (6 bases). Germline CDR1 LGHDT, CDR2 YNNKEL (reference sequence). Trimming stripped 1 base from V and 5 bases from J, with 8 bases between. The CDR3 sequence is 14 residues long. Here the CDR3 DNA reads TGTGCCAGCAGCCAAGCTACAGGGAATGAAAAACTGTTTTTT. Protein sequence: CASSQATGNEKLFF.

J is TRBJ1-2 and V is TRBV5-1; D uncertain. Germline loops: CDR1 SGHRS, CDR2 YFSETQ. V was cut by 2 bases and J by 2 bases, with 10 bases left in between. The CDR3 spans 14 residues. The CDR3 coding sequence is TGCGCCAGCAGCTTAGCAACAGTGAACTATGGCTACACCTTC. Protein product: CASSLATVNYGYTF.

The chain joins TRBV6-1 to TRBJ1-5, with TRBD1 identical over 8 bases. The CDR3 covers 14 residues. CDR1 and CDR2 (germline): MNHNS, SASEGT. Trimming removed 2 bases from V and 4 bases from J; junction bases left unmatched: 1. The CDR3 bases are TGTGCCAGCAGTGAAACAGGGGGTAATCAGCCCCAGCATTTT. Protein product: CASSETGGNQPQHF.

V is TRBV6-1 and J is TRBJ1-4; tentatively, D is TRBD1 (6 bases). Germline V gives CDR1 MNHNS, CDR2 SASEGT. V lost 4 bases and J 5 bases, leaving 14 bases between the germline ends. The CDR3 sequence is 15 residues long. CDR3 bases: TGTGCCAGCAGTGGAAGACAGGTCGCCAATGAAAAACTGTTTTTT. This translates into CASSGRQVANEKLFF.

This rearrangement joins TRBV6-5 to TRBJ1-2, with D possibly being TRBD1 (5 bases). Germline V gives CDR1 MNHEY, CDR2 SVGAGI. The ends were cut back, 6 bases at V and 5 bases at J, with 16 bases in the middle. This CDR3 contains 14 residues. The CDR3 sequence is CASRKSGLGYGYTF. CDR3 nucleotides: TGTGCCAGCAGGAAATCGGGACTAGGGTATGGCTACACCTTC.

The rearrangement joins TRBV3-1 (or the pseudogene TRBV3-2) to TRBJ1-6; D is unclear. The V gene lost 5 bases and the J gene lost 0 bases, with 8 bases spanning the gap. The germline V gene has CDR1 LGHDT and CDR2 YNNKEL (reference sequence). The CDR3 loop spans 15 amino acids. In DNA, the CDR3 is TGTGCCAGCAGCGACGGGGACTCCTATAATTCACCCCTCCACTTT. Its protein product is CASSDGDSYNSPLHF.

The chain uses TRBV6-4 and TRBJ2-1, with 11 positions matching TRBD1. J gave up 6 bases and V 5 bases, and 3 bases lay outside the gene matches. The CDR3 runs to 14 residues. Germline CDR1 reads MRHNA; CDR2 reads SNTAGT. The CDR3 loop reads CASSPGTGGNEQFF. The CDR3, as DNA: TGTGCCAGCAGTCCCGGGACAGGGGGCAATGAGCAGTTCTTC.

The chain is built from TRBV13 and TRBJ1-2; the match to TRBD1 covers 9 bases. V gave up 8 bases and J gave up 0 bases; unmatched junction bases: 13. Germline CDR1 is PRHDT and CDR2 is FYEKMQ (reference sequence). This CDR3 contains 17 residues. DNA for the CDR3: TGTGCCAGCTTCCTCGGACAGGGGCTACAATCTAACTATGGCTACACCTTC. Protein: CASFLGQGLQSNYGYTF.

J is TRBJ1-2 and V is TRBV5-6; D uncertain. The V end was cut by 5 bases, the J end by 8 bases, with 16 bases between. The germline CDR1 and CDR2 sequences are SGHDT and YYEEEE. The CDR3 extends over 13 amino acids. The DNA for the CDR3 is TGTGCCAGCAGGCCCGGGAGTCGAACGGGCTACACCTTC. Translation gives CASRPGSRTGYTF.

The V gene is TRBV10-2, the J gene TRBJ2-1, with TRBD2 identical over 8 bases. The CDR3 is 14 residues long. CDR1 and CDR2 (germline): WSHSY, SAAADI. V trimming: 10 bases; J trimming: 6 bases; junction bases outside the gene matches: 11. This chain's CDR3 is CATSQRGTFNEQFF. The CDR3 nucleotides are TGCGCCACCTCGCAGCGGGGGACGTTCAATGAGCAGTTCTTC.

The J gene is TRBJ2-3, the V gene TRBV27; weak D call: TRBD1 (5 bases). There are 16 residues in the CDR3. The germline CDR1 and CDR2 sequences are MNHEY and SMNVEV (reference sequence). V was trimmed by 5 bases and J by 1 base, leaving 16 bases between them. CDR3 in DNA: TGTGCCAGCAGTGTAGGGGTGTCGGCGGGCACAGATACGCAGTATTTT. This codes for CASSVGVSAGTDTQYF.

The chain uses TRBV2 and TRBJ1-3, with TRBD1 matching 9 bases. The CDR3 sequence is 16 residues long. The germline CDR1 and CDR2 sequences are SNHLY and FYNNEI. The V gene end was trimmed by 0 bases and the J gene end by 10 bases; junction bases not matched to a gene: 10. In DNA, the CDR3 is TGTGCCAGCAGTGAAGCGCTGGGACAGGGAAGGAGGACCATATATTTT. Its protein is CASSEALGQGRRTIYF. Drawing the rest from reference TRBV2 and TRBJ1-3, the complete variable domain is EPEVTQTPSHQVTQMGQEVILRCVPISNHLYFYWYRQILGQKVEFLVSFYNNEISEKSEIFDDQFSVERPDGSNFTLKIRSTKLEDSAMYFCASSEALGQGRRTIYFGEGSWLTVV.

The CDR3 DNA reads TGCAGCGGGGGGGACAGGGCCAACACCGGGGAGCTGTTTTTT. Its protein product is CSGGDRANTGELFF. This chain uses TRBV29-1 with TRBJ2-2; 9 nucleotides align to TRBD1. J lost 2 bases, V lost 7 bases, and 5 bases had no gene match. CDR1 SQVTM and CDR2 ANQGSEA come from the germline V gene. The CDR3 sequence is 14 residues long.

The chain is built from TRBV4-2 and TRBJ2-5; a possible D gene is TRBD1 (5 bases). The V end was cut by 1 base, the J end by 5 bases, with 8 bases between. Germline V gene sequence: CDR1 LGHNA, CDR2 YNFKEQ. The CDR3 contains 13 residues. The CDR3 DNA reads as TGTGCCAGCAGCCAAGCGAAGGGGGAGACCCAGTACTTC. Protein product: CASSQAKGETQYF.

The J gene is TRBJ1-1, the V gene TRBV7-9; 7 positions match TRBD1. V gave up 8 bases and J gave up 2 bases; unmatched junction bases: 5. Germline assignment: CDR1 SEHNR and CDR2 FQNEAQ (reference sequence). The CDR3 has 13 residues. The CDR3 spells CASGHRGNTEAFF. The CDR3 DNA is TGTGCCAGCGGCCACAGGGGTAACACTGAAGCTTTCTTT.